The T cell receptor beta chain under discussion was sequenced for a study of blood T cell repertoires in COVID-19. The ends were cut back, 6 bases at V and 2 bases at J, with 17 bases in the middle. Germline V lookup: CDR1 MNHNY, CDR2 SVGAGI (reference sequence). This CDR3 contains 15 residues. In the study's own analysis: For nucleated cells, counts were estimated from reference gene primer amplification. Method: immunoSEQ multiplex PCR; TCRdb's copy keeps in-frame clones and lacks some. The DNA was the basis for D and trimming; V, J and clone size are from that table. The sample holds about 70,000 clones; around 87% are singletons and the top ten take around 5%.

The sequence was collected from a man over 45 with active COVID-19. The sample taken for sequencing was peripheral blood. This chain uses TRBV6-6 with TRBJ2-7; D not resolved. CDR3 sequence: CASRLDVPITYEQYF. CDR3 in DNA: TGTGCCAGCAGATTAGATGTCCCGATCACCTACGAGCAGTACTTC.